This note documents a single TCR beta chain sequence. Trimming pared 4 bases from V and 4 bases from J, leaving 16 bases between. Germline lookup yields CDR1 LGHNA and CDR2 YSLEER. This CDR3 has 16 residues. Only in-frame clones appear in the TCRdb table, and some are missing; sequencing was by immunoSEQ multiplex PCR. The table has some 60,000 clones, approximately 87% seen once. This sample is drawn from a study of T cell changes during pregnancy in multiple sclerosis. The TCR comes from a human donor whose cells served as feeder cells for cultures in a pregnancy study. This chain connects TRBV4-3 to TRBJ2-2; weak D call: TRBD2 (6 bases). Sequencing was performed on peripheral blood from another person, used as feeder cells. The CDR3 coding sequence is TGCGCCAGCAGCCCGTCGGAACTAGCATCCACCGGGGAGCTGTTTTTT. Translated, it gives CASSPSELASTGELFF.